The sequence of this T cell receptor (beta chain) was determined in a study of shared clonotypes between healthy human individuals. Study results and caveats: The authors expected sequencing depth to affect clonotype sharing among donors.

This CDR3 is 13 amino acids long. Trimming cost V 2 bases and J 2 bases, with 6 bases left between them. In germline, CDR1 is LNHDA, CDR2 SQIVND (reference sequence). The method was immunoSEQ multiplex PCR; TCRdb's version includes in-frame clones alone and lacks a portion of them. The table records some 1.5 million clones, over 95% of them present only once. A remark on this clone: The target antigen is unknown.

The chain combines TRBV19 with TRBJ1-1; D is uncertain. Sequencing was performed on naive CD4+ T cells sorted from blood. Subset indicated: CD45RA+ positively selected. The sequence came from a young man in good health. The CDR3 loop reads CASSIKSNTEAFF. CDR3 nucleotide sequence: TGTGCCAGTAGTATAAAGTCTAACACTGAAGCTTTCTTT.